The 22 T cell receptor beta chains below all came from one sample that was sequenced in a study of beta chain features in type 1 diabetes. Study results and caveats: Among patients with Type 1 diabetes, TCRB CDR3s were moderately but significantly shorter in every one of the four CD4+ subsets.

Every isolated RNA sample was fully reverse transcribed, so sequencing captured expressed TCRB transcripts. The protocol was immunoSEQ multiplex PCR, while the TCRdb copy is restricted to in-frame clones and leaves out a portion. The sample carries about 150,000 clones, around 8% recorded once. These receptors have no known antigen. What was sequenced was central memory CD4+ T cells from blood. The source of these receptors is a woman aged 40 to 55 with type 1 diabetes.

The chain combines TRBV28 with TRBJ1-2; D gene unclear. The germline CDR1 and CDR2 sequences are MDHEN and SYDVKM. This CDR3 is built from 15 residues. Trimming cost V 6 bases and J 8 bases, with 22 bases left between them. CDR3 region: CASSPRKWEGSGYTF. DNA for the CDR3: TGTGCCAGCAGCCCCCGAAAGTGGGAGGGCTCCGGCTACACCTTC.

This clone was seen a few times. DNA for the CDR3: TGTGCCAGCAGCCGGGATCGGGGTGCTCATGGCTACACCTTC. Its protein product is CASSRDRGAHGYTF. The V call is TRBV5-8, the J call TRBJ1-2; D gene ambiguous. V was pared by 4 bases and J by 6 bases, with 16 bases between. CDR3 length: 14 amino acids. Germline CDR1 and CDR2: SGHTS and YDEGEE.

This clone was counted between two and nine times. V and J are TRBV28 and TRBJ2-4, with 9 bases identical to TRBD1. Trimming cost V 7 bases and J 8 bases; bases outside gene matches: 6. Germline V CDR1 and CDR2: MDHEN, SYDVKM. This CDR3 spans 13 amino acids. CDR3 nucleotides: TGTGCCAGCAAGGGACAGGGAGAGGACATTCAGTACTTC. It is translated as CASKGQGEDIQYF.

This clone has more than one count but fewer than ten. The chain links TRBV7-9 to TRBJ2-7; D uncertain. Germline values: CDR1 SEHNR, CDR2 FQNEAQ (reference sequence). The CDR3 is made up of 13 amino acids. Trimming stripped 1 base from V and 4 bases from J, with 8 bases between. CDR3 loop: CASSLETFYEQYF. Here the CDR3 DNA reads TGTGCCAGCAGCTTAGAGACTTTTTACGAGCAGTACTTC.

This clone was seen a few times. The rearrangement uses TRBV28 and TRBJ1-2; 11 bases are shared with TRBD1. CDR1 MDHEN and CDR2 SYDVKM come from the germline V gene. This CDR3 is 15 amino acids long. Unmatched junction bases numbered 8, after V lost 5 bases and J lost 6 bases. The CDR3 reads CASSKPGQGVNGYTF. DNA of the CDR3: TGTGCCAGCAGTAAACCGGGACAGGGGGTTAATGGCTACACCTTC.

This clone was seen only a few times. V usage is TRBV9 and J usage is TRBJ1-1; possibly TRBD1 for D (5 bases). V gave up 4 bases and J gave up 1 base, with 11 bases separating them. Per the germline V gene, CDR1 is SGDLS and CDR2 is YYNGEE. The CDR3 sequence is 14 residues long. CDR3 in amino acids: CASSPRQTNTEAFF. The CDR3 DNA sequence: TGTGCCAGCAGCCCCCGACAGACGAACACTGAAGCTTTCTTT.

V and J are TRBV9 and TRBJ2-7, with 7 bases that match TRBD2. With V trimmed by 4 bases and J by 3 bases, 7 bases remained unmatched. CDR3 length: 14 residues. CDR1 SGDLS and CDR2 YYNGEE come from the germline V gene. DNA of the CDR3: TGTGCCAGCAGCCCCGAGGCTAGCGGCTACGAGCAGTACTTC. Translation: CASSPEASGYEQYF.

This clone was observed a few times. V gene TRBV7-9 combines with J gene TRBJ2-2, with 7 bases fitting TRBD2. Germline V gives CDR1 SEHNR, CDR2 FQNEAQ (reference sequence). This CDR3 is built from 15 residues. Losses at the gene ends were 5 bases for V and 2 bases for J; bases not matched to a gene: 5. The CDR3 reads CASSPGTINTGELFF. CDR3 bases: TGTGCCAGCAGCCCTGGGACTATTAACACCGGGGAGCTGTTTTTT.

This clone was detected only once. The chain carries TRBV19 and TRBJ1-2, with no clear D. The V gene's germline CDR1 is LNHDA and CDR2 SQIVND (reference sequence). The CDR3 totals 14 residues. V gave up 9 bases and J gave up 4 bases, with 18 bases separating them. The CDR3 loop reads CASAEAQRAYGYTF. The CDR3 coding sequence is TGTGCCAGCGCGGAGGCCCAGAGGGCCTATGGCTACACCTTC.

This clone was seen a handful of times. This sequence joins TRBV4-2 and TRBJ1-1; perhaps TRBD1 as D (5 bases). Deletions cut 0 bases from V and 4 bases from J, with 12 bases between. Germline assignment: CDR1 LGHNA and CDR2 YNFKEQ. This CDR3 comprises 15 residues. The CDR3 reads CASSQESVRATEAFF. DNA of the CDR3: TGTGCCAGCAGCCAAGAAAGTGTCAGGGCCACTGAAGCTTTCTTT.

CDR3 in amino acids: CASSQEDREVQPQHF. DNA of the CDR3: TGCGCCAGCAGCCAAGAGGACAGGGAGGTTCAGCCCCAGCATTTT. The chain couples TRBV4-1 to TRBJ1-5; 8 bases agree with TRBD1. The trim removed 0 bases at V and 6 bases at J, leaving 4 bases unmatched. The CDR3 runs 15 residues. Germline V CDR1 and CDR2: MGHRA, YSYEKL.

About this clone: Additional DNA sequences in this sample encode the identical CDR3. The rearrangement joins TRBV29-1 to TRBJ2-4; 9 bases fit TRBD1. V dropped 3 bases and J dropped 1; count of bases not matched to a gene: 1. Germline V gene data show CDR1 as SQVTM and CDR2 as ANQGSEA. The CDR3 runs to 14 residues. The CDR3 bases are TGCAGCGTTGAGACAGGGGGGGCCAAAAACATTCAGTACTTC. Its protein is CSVETGGAKNIQYF.

The CDR3 sequence is CASSPGQLQETQYF. The CDR3 DNA reads TGTGCCAGCTCACCGGGACAACTGCAAGAGACCCAGTACTTC. The chain has TRBV18 and TRBJ2-5, with D perhaps matching TRBD1 (6 bases). The CDR3 is 14 amino acids. Looked up from germline, CDR1 is KGHSH and CDR2 is LQKENI. The V gene lost 3 bases and the J gene lost 2 bases, with 10 bases spanning the gap.

This clone was detected only a few times. The rearrangement uses TRBV28 and TRBJ1-4; TRBD1 aligns across 8 bases. Germline-derived CDR1 and CDR2 are MDHEN and SYDVKM. The CDR3 extends over 14 amino acids. V dropped 3 bases and J dropped 11; count of bases not matched to a gene: 8. The CDR3 spells CASSLSTGGWKLFF. For the CDR3, the DNA is TGTGCCAGCAGTTTGAGTACAGGGGGTTGGAAACTGTTTTTT.

This clone was detected only a few times. The rearrangement links TRBV7-3 to TRBJ2-2; weak D call: TRBD1 (5 bases). The CDR3 extends over 16 amino acids. The germline V and J ends were trimmed by 2 bases and 1 base, with 11 bases remaining between them. The V gene's germline CDR1 is SGHTA and CDR2 FQGTGA. The CDR3 sequence is CASSLGGHLNTGELFF. In nucleotides, the CDR3 is TGTGCCAGCAGCTTAGGCGGACATCTGAACACCGGGGAGCTGTTTTTT.

This clone was observed a few times. The chain joins TRBV7-9 to TRBJ2-5; 11 bases match TRBD2. Trimming cost V 3 bases and J 1 base; bases outside gene matches: 4. The CDR3 runs 16 residues. In germline, CDR1 is SEHNR, CDR2 FQNEAQ (reference sequence). In DNA form, the CDR3 reads TGTGCCAGCAGCTTGGGGACTAGCGGAACCCAAGAGACCCAGTACTTC. It specifies CASSLGTSGTQETQYF.

The chain uses TRBV5-4 and TRBJ2-5, with 11 bases identical to TRBD2. The CDR3 has 15 amino acids. The J segment lost 1 base and the V segment lost 2 bases, leaving 1 base of the junction unmatched. Germline V gives CDR1 SGHNT, CDR2 YYREEE (reference sequence). CDR3 region: CASSLGTSGQETQYF. DNA of the CDR3: TGTGCCAGCAGCTTAGGGACTAGCGGCCAAGAGACCCAGTACTTC.

As to this clone: Germline is not matched at one junction end, which may reflect a read error. At the DNA level, this CDR3 is encoded by other sequences in the same sample as well. The chain joins TRBV7-2 to TRBJ1-5; D remains unclear. The CDR3 is 14 residues long. Germline CDR1 reads SGHTA; CDR2 reads FQGNSA. The CDR3 spells CASSLGVSNQPQHF. CDR3 coding DNA: TGTGCCAGCAGCTTAGGGGTTAGCAATCAACCCCAGCATTTT.

This clone occurred many times. V is TRBV7-2 and J is TRBJ1-1, with a weak D call TRBD1 (5 bases). V lost 3 bases to trimming and J lost 3 bases, with 14 bases between them. The V gene's germline CDR1 is SGHTA and CDR2 FQGNSA. This CDR3 has 15 residues. The CDR3 protein is CASSFDGGGDTEAFF. The CDR3 bases are TGTGCCAGCAGCTTCGACGGGGGAGGGGACACTGAAGCTTTCTTT. The entire variable domain, with the rest obtained from reference TRBV7-2 and TRBJ1-1, is as follows: GAGVSQSPSNKVTEKGKDVELRCDPISGHTALYWYRQSLGQGLEFLIYFQGNSAPDKSGLPSDRFSAERTGGSVSTLTIQRTQQEDSAVYLCASSFDGGGDTEAFFGQGTRLTVV.

This clone was seen only a few times. The chain recombines TRBV6-5 with TRBJ2-1; 7 bases line up with TRBD2. The germline V gene has CDR1 MNHEY and CDR2 SVGAGI. The trim removed 7 bases at V and 4 bases at J, leaving 7 bases unmatched. The CDR3 is 14 residues long. The CDR3 here is CASTSSGGYNEQFF. In nucleotides, the CDR3 is TGTGCCAGCACCTCCTCCGGGGGGTACAATGAGCAGTTCTTC.

The chain links TRBV30 to TRBJ2-7, with D possibly TRBD1 on 5 matching bases. CDR3 size: 12 residues. The V gene's germline CDR1 is GTSNPN and CDR2 SVGIG (reference sequence). With 5 bases removed from V and 5 bases from J, the gap between germline ends came to 13 bases. CDR3 in DNA: TGTGCCTGGCAGGCACAGGTCCACGAGCAGTACTTC. It codes for CAWQAQVHEQYF.

The rearrangement uses TRBV11-1 and TRBJ1-5; D is perhaps TRBD1 (6 bases). Germline CDR1 is SGHAT and CDR2 is FQDESV (reference sequence). The CDR3 is made up of 15 amino acids. The V end lost 5 bases, the J end lost 1 base, and 12 bases lay between the germline ends. The DNA for the CDR3 is TGTGCCAGCAGCGCAGGAAGGGGGAGCAATCAGCCCCAGCATTTT. It translates to CASSAGRGSNQPQHF. The full variable domain, in which reference TRBV11-1 and TRBJ1-5 provide the parts outside the CDR3, is EAEVAQSPRYKITEKSQAVAFWCDPISGHATLYWYRQILGQGPELLVQFQDESVVDDSQLPKDRFSAERLKGVDSTLKIQPAELGDSAMYLCASSAGRGSNQPQHFGDGTRLSIL.